These 19 T cell receptor beta chains were all obtained from the same sample, sequenced in a study of cytomegalovirus exposure and HLA in healthy donors. A multiplex PCR was run with 60 Vbeta primers and 13 Jbeta primers. Using immunoSEQ multiplex PCR, the repertoire was profiled, and TCRdb retains in-frame clones only, with some absent. The sample shows 150,000 to 200,000 clones, approximately 70% of them seen only once. The sample was PBMCs. These receptors were obtained from a man between 18 and 35 years old in good health and CMV-seropositive.

The gene calls are TRBV5-1 and TRBJ2-1, with 9 bases lining up with TRBD1. The germline gives CDR1 SGHRS, CDR2 YFSETQ. V lost 1 base and J lost 6; bases outside the gene matches: 8. This CDR3 comprises 16 residues. The CDR3 DNA is TGCGCCAGCAGCTTGTGGTTCGGGACAGGGCCCAATGAGCAGTTCTTC. This sequence encodes CASSLWFGTGPNEQFF.

This clone was observed a handful of times. The V call is TRBV6-1, the J call TRBJ2-3, with TRBD2 identical over 9 bases. Looked up from germline, CDR1 is MNHNS and CDR2 is SASEGT. V shed 6 bases and J 3 bases; nucleotides not matched to a gene: 7. The CDR3 extends over 15 amino acids. CDR3 sequence reads: CASSLTSGRTDTQYF. DNA for the CDR3: TGTGCCAGCAGCCTGACTAGCGGTCGTACAGATACGCAGTATTTT.

The V call is TRBV18, the J call TRBJ1-1, with 7 bases fitting TRBD1. With 4 bases clipped from V and 3 bases from J, the junction kept 14 bases outside the gene matches. This CDR3 has 17 residues. Looked up from germline, CDR1 is KGHSH and CDR2 is LQKENI. The CDR3 protein is CASSRSTGWNGDTEAFF. The CDR3 nucleotides are TGTGCCAGCTCACGCTCGACAGGGTGGAATGGCGACACTGAAGCTTTCTTT.

V and J are TRBV5-4 and TRBJ2-5, with 15 positions matching TRBD2. CDR1 is SGHNT, CDR2 YYREEE, per germline (reference sequence). V was pared by 0 bases and J by 2 bases, with 5 bases of the junction left unmatched. This CDR3 is 18 amino acids long. The CDR3 DNA is TGTGCCAGCAGCTTGGACGGGACTAGCGGGGGGCCTCAAGAGACCCAGTACTTC. Translating gives CASSLDGTSGGPQETQYF. Filled out from reference TRBV5-4 and TRBJ2-5, the complete variable domain reads ETGVTQSPTHLIKTRGQQVTLRCSSQSGHNTVSWYQQALGQGPQFIFQYYREEENGRGNFPPRFSGLQFPNYSSELNVNALELDDSALYLCASSLDGTSGGPQETQYFGPGTRLLVL.

V and J are TRBV4-1 and TRBJ1-2; 7 nucleotides line up with TRBD1. The ends lost 1 base at V and 8 bases at J; junction bases unmatched: 10. CDR3 size: 15 residues. The V gene's germline CDR1 is MGHRA and CDR2 YSYEKL. CDR3 protein: CASSQGEDRSGGYTF. The CDR3, as DNA: TGCGCCAGCAGCCAAGGAGAGGACAGGTCGGGCGGCTACACCTTC.

In this sample, this clone turned up a few times. The chain couples TRBV6-1 to TRBJ2-2, with D possibly TRBD2 on 6 matching bases. CDR3 size: 15 residues. The germline gives CDR1 MNHNS, CDR2 SASEGT. The V gene lost 3 bases and the J gene lost 3 bases, with 11 bases spanning the gap. CDR3 DNA sequence: TGTGCCAGCAGTGAGTATCCGGGAGACACCGGGGAGCTGTTTTTT. This translates into CASSEYPGDTGELFF.

The chain uses TRBV18 and TRBJ1-3; TRBD1 might be the D (5 bases). The CDR3 is made up of 16 amino acids. Trimming pared 3 bases from V and 0 bases from J, leaving 12 bases between. Germline values: CDR1 KGHSH, CDR2 LQKENI. Here the CDR3 reads CASSPGGTISGNTIYF. Written as DNA, the CDR3 is TGTGCCAGCTCACCGGGAGGGACTATCTCTGGAAACACCATATATTTT. Full variable domain (remainder filled in from reference TRBV18 and TRBJ1-3): NAGVMQNPRHLVRRRGQEARLRCSPMKGHSHVYWYRQLPEEGLKFMVYLQKENIIDESGMPKERFSAEFPKEGPSILRIQQVVRGDSAAYFCASSPGGTISGNTIYFGEGSWLTVV.

This clone was seen a single time. V gene TRBV30 combines with J gene TRBJ2-1, with 8 bases that match TRBD2. Germline lookup yields CDR1 GTSNPN and CDR2 SVGIG (reference sequence). The CDR3 contains 19 residues. V gave up 1 base and J gave up 1 base; unmatched junction bases: 15. In DNA form, the CDR3 reads TGTGCCTGGAGTGGTCTAATCGAGCGGGAGACGCGGTCCTACAATGAGCAGTTCTTC. Amino acids: CAWSGLIERETRSYNEQFF.

The V call is TRBV4-1, the J call TRBJ1-2; D is perhaps TRBD1 (5 bases). The CDR3 contains 19 residues. V lost 2 bases, J lost 4 bases, and 26 bases lay in between. CDR1 is MGHRA, CDR2 YSYEKL, per germline. CDR3 amino acids: CASSQQVGGGLDRFYGYTF. CDR3 nucleotides: TGCGCCAGCAGCCAACAAGTCGGGGGGGGTCTCGATAGATTCTATGGCTACACCTTC.

This clone turned up a few times. The V gene is TRBV5-1, the J gene TRBJ2-6; weak D call: TRBD2 (6 bases). The V end was cut by 2 bases, the J end by 0 bases, with 15 bases between. Germline V lookup: CDR1 SGHRS, CDR2 YFSETQ. This CDR3 region has 18 residues. For the CDR3, the DNA is TGCGCCAGCAGCTTACTGAGGGCGGGAAGCTCTGGGGCCAACGTCCTGACTTTC. Translation gives CASSLLRAGSSGANVLTF.

This chain connects TRBV6-5 to TRBJ2-1; D remains unclear. The length of the CDR3 is 12 residues. V dropped 4 bases and J dropped 9 bases, with 10 bases sitting between them. Germline V CDR1 and CDR2: MNHEY, SVGAGI. CDR3 sequence (DNA): TGTGCCAGCAGTTCTAGAGTCGGTGAGCAGTTCTTC. This gives the protein CASSSRVGEQFF.

The count of this clone is one. The chain joins TRBV11-3 to TRBJ1-2; D remains ambiguous. The germline V and J ends were trimmed by 0 bases and 8 bases, with 13 bases remaining between them. This CDR3 comprises 14 residues. Germline CDR1 is SGHNT and CDR2 is YENEEA. CDR3 residues: CASSLDPRSGGYTF. CDR3 in DNA: TGTGCCAGCAGCTTAGATCCCAGGTCGGGAGGCTACACCTTC. The full variable domain, rest sourced from reference TRBV11-3 and TRBJ1-2, is EAGVVQSPRYKIIEKKQPVAFWCNPISGHNTLYWYLQNLGQGPELLIRYENEEAVDDSQLPKDRFSAERLKGVDSTLKIQPAELGDSAVYLCASSLDPRSGGYTFGSGTRLTVV.

The V and J genes are TRBV7-9 and TRBJ2-3; 8 bases are shared with TRBD2. Germline CDR1 reads SEHNR; CDR2 reads FQNEAQ (reference sequence). The length of the CDR3 is 16 residues. V was clipped by 2 bases and J by 2 bases; unmatched bases: 6. CDR3 sequence (DNA): TGTGCCAGCAGCTTACGAGGTAGCGGGGACACAGATACGCAGTATTTT. It encodes CASSLRGSGDTDTQYF.

The chain recombines TRBV19 with TRBJ1-1, with 8 bases identical to TRBD1. Germline lookup yields CDR1 LNHDA and CDR2 SQIVND (reference sequence). V dropped 10 bases and J dropped 3; count of bases not matched to a gene: 13. This CDR3 is built from 15 residues. DNA for the CDR3: TGTGCCACCCGATCGCCAGGACAGGGAGACACTGAAGCTTTCTTT. Residues: CATRSPGQGDTEAFF. The full variable domain, with the rest looked up from reference TRBV19 and TRBJ1-1, is DGGITQSPKYLFRKEGQNVTLSCEQNLNHDAMYWYRQDPGQGLRLIYYSQIVNDFQKGDIAEGYSVSREKKESFPLTVTSAQKNPTAFYLCATRSPGQGDTEAFFGQGTRLTVV.

There are a few counts of this clone. The rearrangement links TRBV29-1 to TRBJ2-7; 14 nucleotides match TRBD2. CDR1 SQVTM and CDR2 ANQGSEA come from the germline V gene. Trimming took 7 bases from V and 4 from J; bases not matched to a gene: 6. The CDR3 is 14 residues long. CDR3 in amino acids: CSEPGLAGEYEQYV. The CDR3 nucleotides are TGCAGCGAACCGGGACTAGCGGGGGAGTACGAGCAGTACGTC.

The V call is TRBV19, the J call TRBJ2-2; the D gene is possibly TRBD2 (5 bases). The CDR3 spans 15 residues. Trimming pared 7 bases from V and 0 bases from J, leaving 12 bases between. CDR1 and CDR2 (germline): LNHDA, SQIVND (reference sequence). CDR3 in DNA: TGTGCCAGTAATCGGGGTAGGACGAACACCGGGGAGCTGTTTTTT. It codes for CASNRGRTNTGELFF.

The V gene is TRBV2, the J gene TRBJ2-2; TRBD2 matches 7 bases. The CDR3 totals 15 residues. The V gene's germline CDR1 is SNHLY and CDR2 FYNNEI. V lost 7 bases, J lost 6 bases, and 11 bases stayed unmatched. CDR3 amino acids: CASTRRAGTAGELFF. Written as DNA, the CDR3 is TGTGCCAGCACCCGTCGAGCGGGGACCGCCGGGGAGCTGTTTTTT.

The V gene is TRBV5-4, the J gene TRBJ1-1, with D hard to call. V lost 2 bases, J lost 1 base, and 6 bases lay in between. This CDR3 has 13 amino acids. Germline-derived CDR1 and CDR2 are SGHNT and YYREEE (reference sequence). CDR3 coding DNA: TGTGCCAGCAGCTTCGTCAGGAACACTGAAGCTTTCTTT. It specifies CASSFVRNTEAFF.

The rearrangement uses TRBV7-9 and TRBJ1-5; TRBD1 matches at 7 bases. The length of the CDR3 is 14 residues. Per germline, CDR1 SEHNR and CDR2 FQNEAQ (reference sequence). With 5 bases clipped from V and 3 bases from J, the junction kept 4 bases outside the gene matches. The CDR3 bases are TGTGCCAGCAGCCTAGGGGGCAACAATCAGCCCCAGCATTTT. Translation: CASSLGGNNQPQHF.